This paragraph covers one T cell receptor beta chain sequence. The antigen remains undetermined. Other DNA sequences in the sample encode the same CDR3. Generated by immunoSEQ multiplex PCR, the TCRdb table keeps only in-frame clones and is missing some. Among about 39,000 clones, about 93% were seen once, and the ten largest hold about 20%. CDR3 size: 14 residues. Germline CDR1 reads SGDLS; CDR2 reads YYNGEE. With 0 bases clipped from V and 4 bases from J, the junction kept 3 bases outside the gene matches. The sample belongs to a study of graft-versus-host responses after intestinal transplantation. About the research overall: Anti-thymocyte globulin was used for induction in all recipients, who then took tacrolimus and steroids for approximately 3 years. Study-level points and caveats: With peak circulating GvH clone levels came an association with early post-transplant HvG declines.

The TCR sequence derives from a human donor who was the organ donor for an intestinal transplant. Specimen: unstimulated CD8+ T cells sorted from spleen or lymph node cells, collected before transplant. The V call is TRBV9, the J call TRBJ2-7; 8 bases are a match to TRBD2. CDR3 loop: CASSVAGGGYEQYF. CDR3 in DNA: TGTGCCAGCAGCGTAGCGGGAGGGGGATACGAGCAGTACTTC.